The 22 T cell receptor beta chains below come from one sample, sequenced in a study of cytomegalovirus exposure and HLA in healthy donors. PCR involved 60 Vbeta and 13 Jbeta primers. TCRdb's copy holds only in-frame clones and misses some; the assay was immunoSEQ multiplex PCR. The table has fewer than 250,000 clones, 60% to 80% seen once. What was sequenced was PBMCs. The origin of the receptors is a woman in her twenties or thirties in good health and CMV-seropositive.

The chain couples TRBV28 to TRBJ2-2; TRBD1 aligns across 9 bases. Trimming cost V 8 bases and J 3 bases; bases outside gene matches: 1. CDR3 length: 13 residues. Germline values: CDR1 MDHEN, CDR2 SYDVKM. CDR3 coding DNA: TGTGCCAGCGGGACAGGGTACACCGGGGAGCTGTTTTTT. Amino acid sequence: CASGTGYTGELFF. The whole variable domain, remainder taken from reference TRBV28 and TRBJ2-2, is DVKVTQSSRYLVKRTGEKVFLECVQDMDHENMFWYRQDPGLGLRLIYFSYDVKMKEKGDIPEGYSVSREKKERFSLILESASTNQTSMYLCASGTGYTGELFFGEGSRLTVL.

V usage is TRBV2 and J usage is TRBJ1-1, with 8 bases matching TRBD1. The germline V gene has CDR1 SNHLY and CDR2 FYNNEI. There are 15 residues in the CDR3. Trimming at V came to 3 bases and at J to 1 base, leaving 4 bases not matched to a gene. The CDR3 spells CASSDRQGTNTEAFF. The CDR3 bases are TGTGCCAGCAGTGACAGACAGGGGACGAACACTGAAGCTTTCTTT.

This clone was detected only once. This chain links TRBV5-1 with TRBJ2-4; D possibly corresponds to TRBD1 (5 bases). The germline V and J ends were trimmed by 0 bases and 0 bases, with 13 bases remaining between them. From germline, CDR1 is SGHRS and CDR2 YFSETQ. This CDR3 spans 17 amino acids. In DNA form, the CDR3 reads TGCGCCAGCAGCTTGGAAGGGGAACACCTAGCCAAAAACATTCAGTACTTC. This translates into CASSLEGEHLAKNIQYF.

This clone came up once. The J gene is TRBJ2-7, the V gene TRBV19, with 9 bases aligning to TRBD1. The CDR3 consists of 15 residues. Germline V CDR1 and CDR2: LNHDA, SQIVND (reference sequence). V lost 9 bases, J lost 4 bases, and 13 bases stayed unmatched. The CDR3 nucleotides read TGTGCCAGCAGTGGCGGGACAGGGTCTGTTTACGAGCAGTACTTC. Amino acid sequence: CASSGGTGSVYEQYF.

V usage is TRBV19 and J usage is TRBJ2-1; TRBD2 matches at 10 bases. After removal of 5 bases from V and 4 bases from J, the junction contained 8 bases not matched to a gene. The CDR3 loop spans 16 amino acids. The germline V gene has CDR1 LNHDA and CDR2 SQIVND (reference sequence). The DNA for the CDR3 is TGTGCCAGTAGTGTCTCTAGCGGGAGTAGGTACAATGAGCAGTTCTTC. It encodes CASSVSSGSRYNEQFF.

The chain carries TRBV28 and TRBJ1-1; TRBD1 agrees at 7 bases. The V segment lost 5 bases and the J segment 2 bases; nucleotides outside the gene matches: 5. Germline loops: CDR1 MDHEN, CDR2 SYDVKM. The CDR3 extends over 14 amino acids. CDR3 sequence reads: CASSGQGGNTEAFF. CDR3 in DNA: TGTGCCAGCAGTGGCCAGGGGGGTAACACTGAAGCTTTCTTT.

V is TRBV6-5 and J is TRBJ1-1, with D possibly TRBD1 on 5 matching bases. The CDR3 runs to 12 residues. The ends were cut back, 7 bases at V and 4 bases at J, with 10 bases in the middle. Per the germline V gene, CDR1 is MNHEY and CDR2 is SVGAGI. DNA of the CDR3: TGTGCCAGCAAGGGGCGGAGCACTGAAGCTTTCTTT. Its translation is CASKGRSTEAFF.

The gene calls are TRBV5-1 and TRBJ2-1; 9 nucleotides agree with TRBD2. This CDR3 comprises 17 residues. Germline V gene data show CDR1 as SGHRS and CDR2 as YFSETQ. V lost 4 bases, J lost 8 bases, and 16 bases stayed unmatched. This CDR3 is CASSQTAGGGSGDEQFF. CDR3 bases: TGCGCCAGCAGCCAGACCGCGGGAGGGGGTAGCGGGGATGAGCAGTTCTTC.

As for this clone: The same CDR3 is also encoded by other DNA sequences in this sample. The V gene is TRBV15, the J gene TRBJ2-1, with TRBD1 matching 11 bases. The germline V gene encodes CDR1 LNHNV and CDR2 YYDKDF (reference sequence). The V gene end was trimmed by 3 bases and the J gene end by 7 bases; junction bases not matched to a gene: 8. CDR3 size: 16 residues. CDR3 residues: CATSREGQGEKNEQFF. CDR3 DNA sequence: TGTGCCACCAGCAGGGAGGGACAGGGGGAGAAAAATGAGCAGTTCTTC.

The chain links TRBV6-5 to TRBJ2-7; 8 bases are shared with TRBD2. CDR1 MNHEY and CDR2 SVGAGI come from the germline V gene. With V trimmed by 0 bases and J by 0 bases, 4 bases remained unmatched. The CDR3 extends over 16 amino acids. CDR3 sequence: CASSYSTLAGSYEQYF. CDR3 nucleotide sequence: TGTGCCAGCAGTTACTCGACGCTAGCGGGCTCCTACGAGCAGTACTTC.

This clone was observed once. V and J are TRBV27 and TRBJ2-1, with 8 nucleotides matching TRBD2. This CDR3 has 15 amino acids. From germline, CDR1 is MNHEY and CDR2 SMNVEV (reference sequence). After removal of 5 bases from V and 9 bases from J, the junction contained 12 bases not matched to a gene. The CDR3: CASSPRAGGGREQFF. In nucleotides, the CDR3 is TGTGCCAGCAGTCCCCGGGCGGGAGGAGGGCGTGAGCAGTTCTTC.

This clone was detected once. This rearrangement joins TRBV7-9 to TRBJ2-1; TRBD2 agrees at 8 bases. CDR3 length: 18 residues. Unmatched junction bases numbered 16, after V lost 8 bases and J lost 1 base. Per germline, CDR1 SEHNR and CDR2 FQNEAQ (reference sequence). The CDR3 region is CASRGGLAARGSYNEQFF. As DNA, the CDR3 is TGTGCCAGCCGGGGGGGTCTAGCGGCACGGGGGTCCTACAATGAGCAGTTCTTC.

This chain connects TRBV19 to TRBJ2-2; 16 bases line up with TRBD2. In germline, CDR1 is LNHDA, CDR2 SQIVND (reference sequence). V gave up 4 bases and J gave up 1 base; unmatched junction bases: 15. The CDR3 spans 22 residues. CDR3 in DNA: TGTGCCAGTAGTACCAACAGGGAACTGGGACTAGCGGGAGGGATGAACACCGGGGAGCTGTTTTTT. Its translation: CASSTNRELGLAGGMNTGELFF.

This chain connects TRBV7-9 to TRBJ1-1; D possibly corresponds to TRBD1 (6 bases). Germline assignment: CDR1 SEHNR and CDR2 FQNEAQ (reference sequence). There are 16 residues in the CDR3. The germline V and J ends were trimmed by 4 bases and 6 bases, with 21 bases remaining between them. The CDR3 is CASSSYGTIGAPEAFF. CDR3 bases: TGTGCCAGCAGCTCGTACGGGACAATTGGTGCCCCTGAAGCTTTCTTT.

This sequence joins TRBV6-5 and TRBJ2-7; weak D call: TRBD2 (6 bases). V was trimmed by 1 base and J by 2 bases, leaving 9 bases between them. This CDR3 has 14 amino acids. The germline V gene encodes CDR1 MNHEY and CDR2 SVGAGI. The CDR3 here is CASSYWASAYEQYF. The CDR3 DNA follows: TGTGCCAGCAGTTACTGGGCTAGCGCCTACGAGCAGTACTTC.

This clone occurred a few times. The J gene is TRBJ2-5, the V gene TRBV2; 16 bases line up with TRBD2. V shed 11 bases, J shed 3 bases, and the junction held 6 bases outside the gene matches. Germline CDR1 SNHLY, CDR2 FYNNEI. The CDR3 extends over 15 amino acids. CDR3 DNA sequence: TGTGCCGGACCGGGGACTAGCGGGAGGGAAGAGACCCAGTACTTC. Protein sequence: CAGPGTSGREETQYF.

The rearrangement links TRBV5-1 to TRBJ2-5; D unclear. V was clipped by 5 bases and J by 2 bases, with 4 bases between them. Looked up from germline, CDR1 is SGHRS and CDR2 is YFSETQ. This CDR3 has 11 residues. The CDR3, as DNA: TGCGCCAGCAGGTCTCAAGAGACCCAGTACTTC. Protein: CASRSQETQYF.

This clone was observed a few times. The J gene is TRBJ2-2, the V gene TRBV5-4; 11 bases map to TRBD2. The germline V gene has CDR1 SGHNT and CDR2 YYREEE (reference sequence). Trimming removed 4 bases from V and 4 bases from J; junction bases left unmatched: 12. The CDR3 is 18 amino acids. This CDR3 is CASSKRGTSGTSTGELFF. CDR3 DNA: TGTGCCAGCAGCAAAAGGGGGACTAGCGGAACCAGCACCGGGGAGCTGTTTTTT. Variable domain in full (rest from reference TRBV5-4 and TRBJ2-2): ETGVTQSPTHLIKTRGQQVTLRCSSQSGHNTVSWYQQALGQGPQFIFQYYREEENGRGNFPPRFSGLQFPNYSSELNVNALELDDSALYLCASSKRGTSGTSTGELFFGEGSRLTVL.

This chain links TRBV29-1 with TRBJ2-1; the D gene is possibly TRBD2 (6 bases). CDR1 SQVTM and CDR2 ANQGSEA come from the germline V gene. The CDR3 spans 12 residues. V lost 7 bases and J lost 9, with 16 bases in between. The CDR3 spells CSAQTSPGEQFF. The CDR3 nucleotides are TGCAGCGCCCAAACTAGCCCGGGTGAGCAGTTCTTC.

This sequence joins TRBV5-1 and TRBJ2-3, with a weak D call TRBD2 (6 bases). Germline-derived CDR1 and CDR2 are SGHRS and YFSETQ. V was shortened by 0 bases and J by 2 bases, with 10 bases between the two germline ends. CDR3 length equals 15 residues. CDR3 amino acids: CASSLVLANTDTQYF. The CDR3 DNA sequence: TGCGCCAGCAGCTTGGTTCTAGCGAACACAGATACGCAGTATTTT.

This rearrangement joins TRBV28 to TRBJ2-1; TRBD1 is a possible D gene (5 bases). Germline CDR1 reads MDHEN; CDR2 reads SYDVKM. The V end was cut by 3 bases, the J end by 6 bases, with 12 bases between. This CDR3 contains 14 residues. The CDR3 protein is CASSFQGLPNEQFF. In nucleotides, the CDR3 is TGTGCCAGCAGTTTTCAGGGTTTGCCCAATGAGCAGTTCTTC.

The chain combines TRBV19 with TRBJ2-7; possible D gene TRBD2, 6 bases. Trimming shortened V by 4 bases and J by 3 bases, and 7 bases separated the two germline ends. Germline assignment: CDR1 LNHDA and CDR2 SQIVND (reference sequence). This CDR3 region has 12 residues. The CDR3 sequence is CASSRGDYEQYF. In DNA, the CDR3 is TGTGCCAGTAGTAGGGGGGACTACGAGCAGTACTTC. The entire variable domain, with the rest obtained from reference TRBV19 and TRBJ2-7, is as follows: DGGITQSPKYLFRKEGQNVTLSCEQNLNHDAMYWYRQDPGQGLRLIYYSQIVNDFQKGDIAEGYSVSREKKESFPLTVTSAQKNPTAFYLCASSRGDYEQYFGPGTRLTVT.